This T cell receptor beta chain was found in a study of shared clonotypes between healthy human individuals. Study information: Each donor had three CD4 naive, three CD4 memory, two CD8 naive and one CD8 memory plate.

In its sample, this clone was seen once. The target antigen is unknown. The study, taken as a whole, reports: The naive CD4 repertoires of a handful of donors were compared, and around 4.9% of clonotypes were shared.

TCRdb keeps only in-frame clones here, not all; method: immunoSEQ multiplex PCR. Counted here are 2 million to 2.5 million clones, 80% to 95% occurring once; the ten biggest clones make up 0.35% to 0.45%. The sequence came from a man aged 18 to 30 in good health. Some clones in this sample may be carry-over from other donors' samples. The sequenced sample consisted of naive CD4+ T cells from PBMCs. The subset: CD45RA+ positively selected.

The CDR3 bases are TGTGCCAGCAGCCAAGTCCGCTACGAGCAGTACTTC. It translates to CASSQVRYEQYF. V is TRBV14 and J is TRBJ2-7; unclear D gene. CDR1 and CDR2 (germline): SGHDN, FVKESK. V lost 1 base and J lost 3, with 4 bases in between. The CDR3 extends over 12 amino acids.